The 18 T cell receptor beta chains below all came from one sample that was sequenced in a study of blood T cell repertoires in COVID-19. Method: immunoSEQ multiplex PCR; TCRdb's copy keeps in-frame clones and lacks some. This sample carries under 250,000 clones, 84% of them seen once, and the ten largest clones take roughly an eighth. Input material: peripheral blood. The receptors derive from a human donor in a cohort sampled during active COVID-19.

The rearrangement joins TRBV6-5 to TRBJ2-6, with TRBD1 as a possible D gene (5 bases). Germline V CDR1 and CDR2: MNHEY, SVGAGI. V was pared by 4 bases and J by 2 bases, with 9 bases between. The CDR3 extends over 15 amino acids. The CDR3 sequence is CASSSRQPGANVLTF. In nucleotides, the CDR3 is TGTGCCAGCAGTTCACGACAGCCTGGGGCCAACGTCCTGACTTTC.

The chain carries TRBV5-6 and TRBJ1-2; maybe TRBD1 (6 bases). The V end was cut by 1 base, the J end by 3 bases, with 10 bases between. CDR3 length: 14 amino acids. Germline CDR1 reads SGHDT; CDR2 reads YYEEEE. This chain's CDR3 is CASSLSHRDYGYTF. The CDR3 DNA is TGTGCCAGCAGCTTGAGTCACAGGGACTATGGCTACACCTTC.

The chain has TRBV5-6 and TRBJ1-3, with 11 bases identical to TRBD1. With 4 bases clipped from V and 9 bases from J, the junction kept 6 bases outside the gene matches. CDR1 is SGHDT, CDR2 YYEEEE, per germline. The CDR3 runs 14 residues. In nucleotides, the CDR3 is TGTGCCAGCAGCACAGGACAGGGGGCAGGCACCATATATTTT. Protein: CASSTGQGAGTIYF.

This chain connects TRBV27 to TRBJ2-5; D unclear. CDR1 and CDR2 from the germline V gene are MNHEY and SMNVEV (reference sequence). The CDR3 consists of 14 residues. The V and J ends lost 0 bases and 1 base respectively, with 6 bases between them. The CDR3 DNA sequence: TGTGCCAGCAGTTTATCTCCCTCCCAAGAGACCCAGTACTTC. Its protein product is CASSLSPSQETQYF.

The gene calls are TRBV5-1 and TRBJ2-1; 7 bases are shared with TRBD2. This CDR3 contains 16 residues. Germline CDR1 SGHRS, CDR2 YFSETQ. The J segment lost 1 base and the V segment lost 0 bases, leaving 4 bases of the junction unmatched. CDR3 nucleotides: TGCGCCAGCAGCTTGGTTAGCGGGCGATCCTACAATGAGCAGTTCTTC. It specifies CASSLVSGRSYNEQFF.

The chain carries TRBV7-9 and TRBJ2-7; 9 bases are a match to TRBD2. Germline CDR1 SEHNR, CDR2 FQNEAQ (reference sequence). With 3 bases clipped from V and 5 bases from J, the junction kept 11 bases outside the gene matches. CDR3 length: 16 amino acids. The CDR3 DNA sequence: TGTGCCAGCAGCTTTAGTGCACTAGCGGGTCCTGACGAGCAGTACTTC. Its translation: CASSFSALAGPDEQYF. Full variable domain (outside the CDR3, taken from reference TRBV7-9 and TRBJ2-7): DTGVSQNPRHKITKRGQNVTFRCDPISEHNRLYWYRQTLGQGPEFLTYFQNEAQLEKSRLLSDRFSAERPKGSFSTLEIQRTEQGDSAMYLCASSFSALAGPDEQYFGPGTRLTVT.

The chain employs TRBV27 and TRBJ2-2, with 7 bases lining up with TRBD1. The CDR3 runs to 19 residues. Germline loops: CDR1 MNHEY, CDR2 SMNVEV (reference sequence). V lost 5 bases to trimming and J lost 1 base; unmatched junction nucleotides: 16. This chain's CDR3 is CASSTNRLRGPLNTGELFF. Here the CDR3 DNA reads TGTGCCAGCAGTACAAATAGGCTGAGGGGGCCTTTGAACACCGGGGAGCTGTTTTTT.

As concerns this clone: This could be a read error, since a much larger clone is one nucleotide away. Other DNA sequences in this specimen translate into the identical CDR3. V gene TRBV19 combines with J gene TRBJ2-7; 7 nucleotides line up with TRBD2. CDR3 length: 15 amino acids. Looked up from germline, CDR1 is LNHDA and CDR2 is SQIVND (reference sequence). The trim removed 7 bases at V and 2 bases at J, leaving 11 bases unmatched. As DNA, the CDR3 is TGTGCCAGTACCCCCGGGGGGTCCTTTCCCTACGAGCAGTACTTC. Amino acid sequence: CASTPGGSFPYEQYF.

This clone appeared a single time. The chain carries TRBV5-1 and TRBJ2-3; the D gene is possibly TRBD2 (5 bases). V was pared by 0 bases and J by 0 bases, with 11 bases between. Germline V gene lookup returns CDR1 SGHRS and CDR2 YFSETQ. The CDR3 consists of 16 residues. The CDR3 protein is CASSLDGGLSTDTQYF. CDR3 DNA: TGCGCCAGCAGCTTGGATGGAGGCCTCAGCACAGATACGCAGTATTTT. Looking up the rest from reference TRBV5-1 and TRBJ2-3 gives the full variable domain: KAGVTQTPRYLIKTRGQQVTLSCSPISGHRSVSWYQQTPGQGLQFLFEYFSETQRNKGNFPGRFSGRQFSNSRSEMNVSTLELGDSALYLCASSLDGGLSTDTQYFGPGTRLTVL.

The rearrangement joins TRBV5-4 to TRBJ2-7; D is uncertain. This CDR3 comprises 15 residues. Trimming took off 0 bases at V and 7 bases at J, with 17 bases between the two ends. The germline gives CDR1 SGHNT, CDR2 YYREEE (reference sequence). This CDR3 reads CASSLGVAIPFEQYF. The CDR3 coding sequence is TGTGCCAGCAGCTTGGGGGTAGCTATTCCCTTTGAGCAGTACTTC.

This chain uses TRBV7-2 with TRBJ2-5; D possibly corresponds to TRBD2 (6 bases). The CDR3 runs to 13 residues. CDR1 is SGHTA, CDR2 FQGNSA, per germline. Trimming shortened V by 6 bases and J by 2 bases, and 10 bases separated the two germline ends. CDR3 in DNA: TGTGCCAGCAGGTCTAGCGTTCAAGAGACCCAGTACTTC. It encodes CASRSSVQETQYF.

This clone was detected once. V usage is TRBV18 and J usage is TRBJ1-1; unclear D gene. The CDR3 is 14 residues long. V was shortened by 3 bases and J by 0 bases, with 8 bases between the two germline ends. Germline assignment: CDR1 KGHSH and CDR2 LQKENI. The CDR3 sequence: CASSPAIMNTEAFF. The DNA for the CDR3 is TGTGCCAGCTCACCGGCCATCATGAACACTGAAGCTTTCTTT.

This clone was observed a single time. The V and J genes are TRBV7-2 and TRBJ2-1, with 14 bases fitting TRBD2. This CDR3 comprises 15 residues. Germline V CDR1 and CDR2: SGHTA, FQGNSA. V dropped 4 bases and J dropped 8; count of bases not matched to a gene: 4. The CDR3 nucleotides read TGTGCCAGCAGCTATCCGGGACTAGCGGGAGATGAGCAGTTCTTC. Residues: CASSYPGLAGDEQFF.

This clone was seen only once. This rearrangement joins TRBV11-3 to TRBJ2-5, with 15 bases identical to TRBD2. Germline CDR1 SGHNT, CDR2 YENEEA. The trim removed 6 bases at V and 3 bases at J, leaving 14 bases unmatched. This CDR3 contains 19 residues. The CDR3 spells CASSFWTSGRAEGEETQYF. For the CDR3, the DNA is TGTGCCAGCAGTTTTTGGACTAGCGGGAGGGCCGAGGGAGAAGAGACCCAGTACTTC.

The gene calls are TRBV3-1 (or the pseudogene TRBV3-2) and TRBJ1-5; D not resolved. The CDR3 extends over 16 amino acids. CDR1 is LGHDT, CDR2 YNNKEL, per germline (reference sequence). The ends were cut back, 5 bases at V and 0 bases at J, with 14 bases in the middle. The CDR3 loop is CASSNGLSYSNQPQHF. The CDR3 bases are TGTGCCAGCAGCAACGGACTTTCCTATAGCAATCAGCCCCAGCATTTT.

CDR3 region: CASSLKLQSTNEKLFF. The CDR3, as DNA: TGTGCCAGCAGCCTAAAGCTACAGTCAACTAATGAAAAACTGTTTTTT. This chain links TRBV5-6 with TRBJ1-4; no clear D. V lost 4 bases and J 0 bases, leaving 13 bases between the germline ends. CDR3 length equals 16 residues. Germline V CDR1 and CDR2: SGHDT, YYEEEE.

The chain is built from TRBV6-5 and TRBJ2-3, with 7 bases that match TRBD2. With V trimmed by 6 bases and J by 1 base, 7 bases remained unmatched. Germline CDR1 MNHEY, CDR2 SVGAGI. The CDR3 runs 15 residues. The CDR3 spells CASSDRGRGTDTQYF. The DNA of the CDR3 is TGTGCCAGCAGCGATCGAGGGAGGGGCACAGATACGCAGTATTTT.

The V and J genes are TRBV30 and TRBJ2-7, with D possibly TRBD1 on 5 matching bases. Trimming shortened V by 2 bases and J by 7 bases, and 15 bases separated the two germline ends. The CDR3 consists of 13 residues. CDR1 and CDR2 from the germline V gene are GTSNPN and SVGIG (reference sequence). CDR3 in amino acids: CAWSPYRGLEQYF. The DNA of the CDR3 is TGTGCCTGGAGTCCCTATAGGGGCTTGGAGCAGTACTTC.